This T cell receptor (beta chain) was identified during a study of cytomegalovirus exposure and HLA in healthy donors. Study results and limitations: TCR beta chains numbering roughly 150 were designated cytomegalovirus-associated. As was reported, the classifier diagnosed cytomegalovirus status with high specificity and sensitivity.

Worth noting for this clone: The antigen remains undetermined.

TCRdb keeps only in-frame clones here, not all; method: immunoSEQ multiplex PCR. Among some 80,000 clones listed, roughly 95% were seen once. The sequenced sample consisted of PBMCs. The clonotype was recovered from a woman aged 18-35 years in good health and CMV-seronegative.

The CDR3 region is CATSEPGLAGGLRLDEQFF. The CDR3 region has the DNA TGTGCCACCAGCGAACCGGGACTAGCGGGAGGCCTCCGACTAGATGAGCAGTTCTTC. The rearrangement links TRBV27 to TRBJ2-1; TRBD2 agrees at 15 bases. V shed 10 bases, J shed 8 bases, and the junction held 21 bases outside the gene matches. The CDR3 consists of 19 residues. CDR1 and CDR2 (germline): MNHEY, SMNVEV (reference sequence).